The present TCR beta chain was sequenced within a study of shared clonotypes between healthy human individuals. Notes on this clone: Its antigen is not known.

Study results and caveats: The researchers took only blood, and tissue repertoires probably look different. Clonotype sharing among donors was thought likely to change with sequencing depth.

Naive CD8 populations comprised CD45RO-negative cells positively selected for CCR7, excluding terminally differentiated effector memory CD45RA+ cells. Using immunoSEQ multiplex PCR, the repertoire was profiled, and TCRdb retains in-frame clones only, with some absent. The table lists around 640,000 clones, approximately 96% of them singletons, with roughly 0.1% in the top ten. There are 19 residues in the CDR3. V shed 11 bases, J shed 9 bases, and the junction held 28 bases outside the gene matches. The V gene's germline CDR1 is LNHDA and CDR2 SQIVND (reference sequence). The specimen sequenced was naive CD8+ T cells sorted from blood. The rearrangement joins TRBV19 to TRBJ2-7; TRBD2 matches 13 bases. The source is a woman younger than 45 in good health. CDR3 in amino acids: CAGAGHRGWGLAGLRPQYF. The CDR3 DNA follows: TGTGCCGGGGCGGGGCACAGGGGATGGGGACTAGCGGGACTTCGGCCGCAGTACTTC.